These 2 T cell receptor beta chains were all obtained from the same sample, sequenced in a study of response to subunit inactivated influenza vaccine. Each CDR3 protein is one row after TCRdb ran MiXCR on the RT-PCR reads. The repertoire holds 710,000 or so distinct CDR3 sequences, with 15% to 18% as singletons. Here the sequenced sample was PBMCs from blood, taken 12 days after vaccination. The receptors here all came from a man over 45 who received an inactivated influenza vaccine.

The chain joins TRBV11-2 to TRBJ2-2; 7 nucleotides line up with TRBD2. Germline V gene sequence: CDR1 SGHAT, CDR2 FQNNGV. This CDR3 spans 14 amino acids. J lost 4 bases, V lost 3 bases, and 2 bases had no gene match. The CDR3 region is CASSFGGITGELFF. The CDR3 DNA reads TGTGCCAGCAGCTTCGGGGGGATCACCGGGGAGCTGTTTTTT.

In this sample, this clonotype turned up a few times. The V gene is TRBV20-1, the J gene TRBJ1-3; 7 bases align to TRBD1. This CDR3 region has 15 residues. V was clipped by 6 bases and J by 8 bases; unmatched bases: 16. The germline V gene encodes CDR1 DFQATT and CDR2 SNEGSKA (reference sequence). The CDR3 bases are TGCAGTGCCTCCACGAGGGGGCCTCTATCGGACACCATATATTTT. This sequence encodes CSASTRGPLSDTIYF.